This TCR beta chain appears in the sequencing data of a study of T cell responses to AZD1222 COVID-19 vaccine. Study background: Pooling was applied to second doses at about 4 or about 12 weeks.

This CDR3 has 13 amino acids. V lost 4 bases and J lost 4, with 11 bases in between. Sequencing used immunoSEQ multiplex PCR; TCRdb keeps in-frame clones, though not all of them. The data hold roughly 130,000 clones, with about 92% observed a single time. For this clone: Its specificity is not known.

Study findings and constraints: Donors were largely white British and mainly female; clonal diversity was possibly underestimated.

The clonotype was recovered from an adult in good health. The chain uses TRBV12-3 or TRBV12-4 and TRBJ2-7; TRBD1 is a possible D gene (6 bases). Sequences were derived from peripheral blood, sampled on day 0 of AZD1222 vaccination. The CDR3 protein is CASSYQGRYEQYF. The CDR3 coding sequence is TGTGCCAGCAGTTATCAGGGGCGGTACGAGCAGTACTTC.